This TCR beta chain derives from a study of CD8+ T cells in alopecia areata (dated by TCRdb to the late 2010s). Study-level background: Treated patients were enrolled in an open-label pilot trial of oral tofacitinib, 5 to 10 mg twice daily, for moderate-to-severe alopecia areata. Human TCRbeta sequencing covered scalp tissue and sorted CD4+ and CD8+ peripheral blood T cells from patchy and totalis/universalis alopecia areata patients and healthy controls. Disease severity in treated patients was measured with the SALT score, which quantifies the percentage of affected scalp surface area. RNA came from the PAXgene miRNA kit for fixed scalp, the miRNeasy kit for PBMCs, and the RNeasy kit for mouse skin. Scalp clonality was compared across normal scalp (n=4), patchy alopecia areata scalp (n=8), and alopecia totalis/universalis scalp (n=8). TCRbeta CDR3 regions were amplified by immunoSEQ multiplex PCR using 35 Vbeta forward and 13 Jbeta reverse primers. The study used high-throughput TCRbeta sequencing to examine T cell clonal expansion in alopecia areata, in both the C3H/HeJ mouse model and human patients. Patients stayed on tofacitinib for 6 to 18 months and then had 6 months of follow-up off drug so that delayed response and recurrence could be assessed. Tofacitinib-treated patients had biopsies at baseline and at 4 and 24 weeks of treatment, with a later scalp biopsy in several patients.

This clone was picked up one time. The target of this receptor is not known. No much larger clone exists at a distance of one base, and base qualities are not known. Sample treatment or condition, as interpreted from the label and publication: oral pan-JAK inhibitor, 5-10 mg twice daily. Lesional scalp punch biopsies and peripheral blood were obtained from alopecia areata patients. PBMCs were separated by density centrifugation and stained for CD3, CD4 and CD8, after which CD4+ and CD8+ T cells were sorted on a FACSAria. What the work shows at the level of the full study, not this receptor alone: Lesional scalp, especially in alopecia totalis/universalis, showed higher clonality and more expanded CD8+ clones than normal scalp, suggesting antigenic drive. Shared TCR sequences between patients were less evident than in mice, which may be partly attributable to HLA diversity in the patient population. Because the treated cohort was small and had only one nonresponder, larger studies are needed to examine links between baseline CD8+ expansion and response. Many expanded lesional clones persisted in scalp and blood during tofacitinib treatment, which may partly explain relapse after stopping treatment. Scalp clonality and the number of expanded CD8+ clones among the top 100 scalp clones were significantly decreased by tofacitinib. Unlike mouse skin, where gammadelta T cells dominate, normal human skin contains resident alphabeta T cells that get sequenced too, which complicates analysis of the scalp TCR repertoire.

Deletion took 1 base off V and 5 bases off J, with a span of 17 bases between the germline ends. The CDR3 runs 16 residues from the cysteine to the phenylalanine. Only CDR3 DNA is held: 48 bases, read in frame from base 1. Based on the germline V gene, the CDR1 and CDR2 sequences are MGHDK and SYGVNS. Library prep was done by the immunoSEQ multiplex PCR assay. RNA was extracted from all samples and reverse transcribed into cDNA as template for TCR sequencing. SuperScript III was used for first-strand cDNA synthesis, primed with a 2:1 mix of oligo-dT and random hexamers. A synthetic immune receptor repertoire was used to measure amplification bias, and any remaining bias was corrected computationally. The authors processed their data as follows. After raw reads were preprocessed to remove errors, the CDR3 was defined following IMGT conventions as running from the conserved cysteine to phenylalanine. To get clonality, Shannon entropy was normalized by log2 of the number of productive unique TCRs and the result was subtracted from 1. Whether each scalp clone was CD4 or CD8 was inferred by checking scalp TCRbeta sequences against the CD4 and CD8 repertoires from sorted blood. In its TCRdb copy, this immuneACCESS table keeps in-frame sequences only and misses some clones. Where compared with another copy, unresolved V genes explain less than half of these, and the others have no known cause. That table is the source of V, J and clone size, and D and trimming were worked out from the DNA. The sample table records fewer than 250,000 clones; roughly two fifths of these occur just once. The ten largest clones capture 0.4% to 0.55% of the sample.

The receptor chain draws on TRBV25-1 and TRBJ1-2, with no confidently assigned D gene. This sample comprised CD4+ T cells sorted from blood, obtained between weeks 30 and 35, from a patient treated with tofacitinib. This sequence originates from a human donor with alopecia areata. The nucleotides are TGTGCCAGCAGTGAATCGGGAACAAATACCGCTTATGGCTACACCTTC. It translates to CASSESGTNTAYGYTF.